The next 20 T cell receptor beta chains were all read from a single sample in a study of T cell responses to AZD1222 COVID-19 vaccine. Assay used: immunoSEQ multiplex PCR; TCRdb lists only in-frame clones, some missing. This table has around 91,000 clones, about 88% appearing once. The input for sequencing was peripheral blood, taken on day 0 of AZD1222 vaccination. These receptor sequences come from an adult in good health.

The genes are TRBV5-1 and TRBJ2-7; D gene unclear. V lost 2 bases and J 7 bases, leaving 13 bases between the germline ends. Germline CDR1 is SGHRS and CDR2 is YFSETQ. The CDR3 totals 13 residues. CDR3 nucleotides: TGCGCCAGCAGCTTCTTGGACCTAAGGGAGCAGTACTTC. It yields the protein CASSFLDLREQYF.

This clone was detected a few times. The chain is built from TRBV4-2 and TRBJ2-7; 16 positions agree with TRBD2. J was trimmed by 5 bases and V by 5 bases; bases with no gene match: 12. CDR3 size: 18 residues. Germline V lookup: CDR1 LGHNA, CDR2 YNFKEQ. The CDR3 here is CASSANPGLAGGHDEQYF. In DNA, the CDR3 is TGTGCCAGCAGCGCGAACCCGGGACTAGCGGGAGGGCATGACGAGCAGTACTTC.

This sequence joins TRBV11-3 and TRBJ1-1, with a tentative D call TRBD1 (6 bases). The CDR3 loop spans 13 amino acids. V was pared by 5 bases and J by 6 bases, with 13 bases between. Germline CDR1 is SGHNT and CDR2 is YENEEA. CDR3 nucleotide sequence: TGTGCCAGCAGCCTAGGGGGTGGGTCTGAAGCTTTCTTT. Encoded protein: CASSLGGGSEAFF.

This sequence joins TRBV9 and TRBJ2-7; the D gene could be TRBD1 or TRBD2 (5 bases each). The V and J ends lost 4 bases and 6 bases respectively, with 11 bases between them. From germline, CDR1 is SGDLS and CDR2 YYNGEE. The CDR3 has 12 residues. The chain's CDR3 is CASSLLGGEQYF. The CDR3 DNA reads TGTGCCAGCAGCCTCCTTGGGGGCGAGCAGTACTTC.

This clone showed up just once. The chain couples TRBV27 to TRBJ1-1, with D possibly TRBD1 on 5 matching bases. The CDR3 has 15 amino acids. V gave up 0 bases and J gave up 3 bases, with 11 bases separating them. CDR1 is MNHEY, CDR2 SMNVEV, per germline (reference sequence). CDR3 DNA sequence: TGTGCCAGCAGTTTATCGAGGGGTTGGGACACTGAAGCTTTCTTT. It codes for CASSLSRGWDTEAFF.

The gene calls are TRBV18 and TRBJ1-1; unclear D gene. The germline V gene has CDR1 KGHSH and CDR2 LQKENI. This CDR3 has 15 residues. Trimming took off 0 bases at V and 0 bases at J, with 8 bases between the two ends. CDR3 nucleotides: TGTGCCAGCTCACCACCCAACAGCATGAACACTGAAGCTTTCTTT. Translating it yields CASSPPNSMNTEAFF.

The V call is TRBV7-9, the J call TRBJ1-5, with D uncertain. Germline CDR1 and CDR2: SEHNR and FQNEAQ (reference sequence). Trimming left V 3 bases short and J 3 bases short, with 9 bases between. The CDR3 consists of 14 residues. The CDR3 region has the DNA TGTGCCAGCAGCTTCCTCGGGTACAATCAGCCCCAGCATTTT. Translated: CASSFLGYNQPQHF.

The CDR3 nucleotides read TGTGCCAGCAGTTCGGACAGGGGAGACGATCAGCCCCAGCATTTT. It translates to CASSSDRGDDQPQHF. V usage is TRBV6-2 or TRBV6-3 and J usage is TRBJ1-5; 9 nucleotides agree with TRBD1. CDR1 is MNHEY and CDR2 is SVGEGT in the germline V gene. Losses at the gene ends were 4 bases for V and 5 bases for J; bases not matched to a gene: 6. The length of the CDR3 is 15 residues.

This sequence joins TRBV24-1 and TRBJ1-2; D not certain. The CDR3 extends over 12 amino acids. Looked up from germline, CDR1 is KGHDR and CDR2 is SFDVKD. V lost 4 bases and J 4 bases, leaving 6 bases between the germline ends. The CDR3 sequence: CATSEGGYGYTF. The CDR3 DNA reads TGTGCCACCAGTGAGGGCGGCTATGGCTACACCTTC.

The V gene is TRBV18, the J gene TRBJ1-1; tentatively, D is TRBD1 (5 bases). The germline CDR1 and CDR2 sequences are KGHSH and LQKENI. Trimming removed 5 bases at V and 0 bases at J, with 13 bases between. The CDR3 is 15 residues long. The CDR3 DNA reads TGTGCCAGCTCAGAGAGAGGAGGGGTGAACACTGAAGCTTTCTTT. This codes for CASSERGGVNTEAFF.

The rearrangement uses TRBV7-2 and TRBJ1-2; D is undetermined. V lost 5 bases to trimming and J lost 4 bases, with 11 bases between them. CDR3 length equals 13 residues. The germline V gene encodes CDR1 SGHTA and CDR2 FQGNSA. The DNA of the CDR3 is TGTGCCAGCAGCCTACCATGGACCTATGGCTACACCTTC. This sequence encodes CASSLPWTYGYTF.

The sample holds one count of this clone. The chain recombines TRBV28 with TRBJ2-1, with D uncertain. Trimming shortened V by 2 bases and J by 9 bases, and 11 bases separated the two germline ends. This CDR3 has 13 amino acids. CDR1 is MDHEN, CDR2 SYDVKM, per germline. Written as DNA, the CDR3 is TGTGCCAGCAGTTTAGCTCTGAGAATTGAGCAGTTCTTC. It encodes CASSLALRIEQFF.

This clone occurred once. The gene calls are TRBV7-2 and TRBJ1-2, with TRBD1 matching 7 bases. V shed 2 bases, J shed 2 bases, and the junction held 5 bases outside the gene matches. The V gene's germline CDR1 is SGHTA and CDR2 FQGNSA. The CDR3 runs 15 residues. CDR3 sequence: CASSLRQGSNYGYTF. The CDR3 DNA reads as TGTGCCAGCAGCTTAAGACAGGGTTCAAACTATGGCTACACCTTC.

The chain employs TRBV27 and TRBJ1-5, with 8 bases fitting TRBD1. Germline values: CDR1 MNHEY, CDR2 SMNVEV (reference sequence). The V gene end was trimmed by 5 bases and the J gene end by 5 bases; junction bases not matched to a gene: 5. The CDR3 loop spans 14 amino acids. CDR3 amino acids: CASSPTGVYQPQHF. DNA of the CDR3: TGTGCCAGCAGTCCGACAGGGGTCTATCAGCCCCAGCATTTT.

This chain connects TRBV19 to TRBJ2-7; no definite D call. Germline V gene data show CDR1 as LNHDA and CDR2 as SQIVND (reference sequence). V was trimmed by 5 bases and J by 3 bases, leaving 14 bases between them. This CDR3 is built from 14 residues. Here the CDR3 DNA reads TGTGCCAGTAGTCCCTGGACCCGTGGCTACGAGCAGTACTTC. Translation gives CASSPWTRGYEQYF.

The chain links TRBV9 to TRBJ1-1; D is undetermined. There are 13 residues in the CDR3. CDR1 and CDR2 from the germline V gene are SGDLS and YYNGEE. Trimming pared 6 bases from V and 5 bases from J, leaving 14 bases between. Written as DNA, the CDR3 is TGTGCCAGCAAACGGGTAGTTGAAACTGAAGCTTTCTTT. This codes for CASKRVVETEAFF.

The chain employs TRBV6-5 and TRBJ1-4, with 7 bases aligning to TRBD1. The CDR3 has 15 amino acids. With 4 bases clipped from V and 4 bases from J, the junction kept 6 bases outside the gene matches. The germline V gene encodes CDR1 MNHEY and CDR2 SVGAGI. CDR3 nucleotides: TGTGCCAGCAGTTCCTTGGGACAGAGTAATGAAAAACTGTTTTTT. Encoded protein: CASSSLGQSNEKLFF.

CDR3 DNA sequence: TGTGCCAGCAGCCAAGAAGATCAGCCCCAGCATTTT. Translating it yields CASSQEDQPQHF. J is TRBJ1-5 and V is TRBV3-1 (or the pseudogene TRBV3-2); D gene ambiguous. The V gene lost 0 bases and the J gene lost 5 bases, with 2 bases spanning the gap. There are 12 residues in the CDR3. Germline CDR1 reads LGHDT; CDR2 reads YNNKEL (reference sequence).

This clone occurred a few times. The J gene is TRBJ2-7, the V gene TRBV6-6, with a tentative D call TRBD2 (6 bases). The CDR3 sequence is 14 residues long. Germline V gene data show CDR1 as MNHNY and CDR2 as SVGAGI (reference sequence). V dropped 7 bases and J dropped 2 bases, with 15 bases sitting between them. CDR3 amino acids: CASTTGTGTYEQYF. The CDR3 bases are TGTGCCAGCACTACCGGGACTGGAACCTACGAGCAGTACTTC.

This sequence joins TRBV27 and TRBJ1-2; D might be TRBD1 (5 bases). V lost 8 bases and J 1 base, leaving 14 bases between the germline ends. The CDR3 runs 14 residues. The germline V gene has CDR1 MNHEY and CDR2 SMNVEV (reference sequence). The CDR3 nucleotides are TGTGCCAGCTGGCCGTCGGGGGGTAACTATGGCTACACCTTC. Translating it yields CASWPSGGNYGYTF.